A single sample gave rise to the 4 T cell receptor beta chains below, sequenced in a study of radiation and T cells in renal cell carcinoma (dated by TCRdb to the early 2020s). This sample's time point label indicates: baseline pretreatment blood. Sample treatment or condition, as interpreted from the label and publication: 15 Gy SBRT to primary tumor, nephrectomy 4 weeks later. The library was prepared using the immunoSEQ multiplex PCR assay. Held by TCRdb, this immuneACCESS table contains in-frame sequences only and omits some clones. Under half of the omission traces to an unresolved V gene where checked; the cause of the rest is unknown. Counted in this sample were 100,000 to 150,000 clones; 80% to 85% of them appeared once. Around 3% of the sample goes to the ten largest clones. Source: blood, taken from a patient whose treatment included radiotherapy and nephrectomy. All receptors come from a woman aged 55-75 years with renal cell carcinoma.

CDR3 amino acids: CASSSTLAMGEKLFF. CDR3 sequence (DNA): TGTGCCAGCAGTTCCACCTTAGCCATGGGTGAAAAACTGTTTTTT. The V and J genes are TRBV27 and TRBJ1-4; no reliable D call. Per germline, CDR1 MNHEY and CDR2 SMNVEV (reference sequence). Trimming removed 4 bases from V and 7 bases from J, with 16 bases in between. The CDR3 is 15 residues long.

This chain links TRBV19 with TRBJ2-3, with TRBD2 matching over 7 bases. The germline V gene has CDR1 LNHDA and CDR2 SQIVND (reference sequence). CDR3 size: 17 residues. The ends lost 3 bases at V and 1 base at J; junction bases unmatched: 10. DNA for the CDR3: TGTGCCAGTAGTATCGGGGGAGGGCGCGCGGGCACAGATACGCAGTATTTT. It translates to CASSIGGGRAGTDTQYF.

V usage is TRBV28 and J usage is TRBJ1-1; D not certain. Germline V lookup: CDR1 MDHEN, CDR2 SYDVKM. This CDR3 has 14 amino acids. Trimming removed 4 bases at V and 1 base at J, with 10 bases between. CDR3 bases: TGTGCCAGCAGTTCGCAGGTGTCGAACACTGAAGCTTTCTTT. Translating it yields CASSSQVSNTEAFF.

The J gene is TRBJ2-1, the V gene TRBV29-1; 9 nucleotides agree with TRBD1. The V gene's germline CDR1 is SQVTM and CDR2 ANQGSEA. CDR3 length: 14 amino acids. V was pared by 6 bases and J by 6 bases, with 9 bases of the junction left unmatched. This chain's CDR3 is CSVADRGGRNEQFF. Written as DNA, the CDR3 is TGCAGCGTGGCGGACAGGGGAGGACGCAATGAGCAGTTCTTC.